This T cell receptor (beta chain) originates from a study of blood T cell repertoires in COVID-19. Study-wide background: Sites across the United States, Italy and Spain contributed samples from acute and convalescent COVID-19. Sample material is recorded as cDNA or gDNA derived from T cells, B-cell-depleted T cells, or PBMCs.

Authors' processing steps: Estimation of nucleated cell counts was performed using reference gene primer amplification. TCRdb's copy holds only in-frame clones and misses some; the assay was immunoSEQ multiplex PCR. V and J calls and clone size follow that table, whereas D and trimming were derived from the DNA. The sample yields more than 100,000 clones, around 88% seen once. The CDR3 totals 15 residues. Sequenced sample: peripheral blood. The rearrangement uses TRBV21-1 and TRBJ1-2. TRBV21-1 is described as a pseudogene. The receptor's source is a human donor in a cohort sampled during active COVID-19. The CDR3: CASSKARGTAYGYTF. DNA for the CDR3: TGTGCCAGCTCCAAAGCCCGGGGGACGGCCTATGGCTACACCTTC.